This is a list of T cell receptor beta chains from one sample in a study of T cell responses to AZD1222 COVID-19 vaccine. Sequencing used immunoSEQ multiplex PCR; TCRdb keeps in-frame clones, though not all of them. The table has about 130,000 clones, 85% to 90% seen once. The sequencing here drew on peripheral blood, taken on day 0 of AZD1222 vaccination. The receptors were gathered from an adult in good health. Both conserved end residues are part of each CDR3. Fields, in order: CDR3 length, J gene, D gene, V gene, clone size, CDR3 protein, CDR3 DNA. A D gene is named only where the DNA matches it firmly. Clone size, where shown, is once, few, many, or a class for clones that have expanded.

cdr3_length: 13; j_call: TRBJ1-6; d_call: TRBD1; v_call: TRBV10-2; clone_size: .; cdr3_aa: CASSDRDNSPLHF; cdr3_nt: TGCGCCAGCAGCGACAGGGATAATTCACCCCTCCACTTT
cdr3_length: 11; j_call: TRBJ2-2; d_call: TRBD2; v_call: TRBV6-6; clone_size: .; cdr3_aa: CASCGGRELFF; cdr3_nt: TGTGCCAGTTGCGGGGGGCGGGAGCTGTTTTTT
cdr3_length: 13; j_call: TRBJ1-5; d_call: .; v_call: TRBV6-5; clone_size: .; cdr3_aa: CASSYTRDQPQHF; cdr3_nt: TGTGCCAGCAGTTACACCCGGGATCAGCCCCAGCATTTT
cdr3_length: 17; j_call: TRBJ1-5; d_call: .; v_call: TRBV4-2; clone_size: .; cdr3_aa: CASSQELQGGRNQPQHF; cdr3_nt: TGTGCCAGCAGCCAAGAGTTACAGGGCGGGCGGAATCAGCCCCAGCATTTT
cdr3_length: 15; j_call: TRBJ1-1; d_call: .; v_call: TRBV4-1; clone_size: .; cdr3_aa: CASSRRSSGENEAFF; cdr3_nt: TGCGCCAGCAGCCGGCGTAGTTCGGGGGAGAATGAAGCTTTCTTT
cdr3_length: 13; j_call: TRBJ1-1; d_call: .; v_call: TRBV10-1; clone_size: .; cdr3_aa: CASSDQVNTEAFF; cdr3_nt: TGCGCCAGCAGTGACCAGGTGAACACTGAAGCTTTCTTT
cdr3_length: 15; j_call: TRBJ2-2; d_call: .; v_call: TRBV2; clone_size: .; cdr3_aa: CASGWGESNTGELFF; cdr3_nt: TGTGCCAGCGGCTGGGGGGAGTCGAACACCGGGGAGCTGTTTTTT
cdr3_length: 16; j_call: TRBJ1-3; d_call: .; v_call: TRBV7-9; clone_size: .; cdr3_aa: CASSSSLPYSGNTIYF; cdr3_nt: TGTGCCAGCAGCTCCTCGTTGCCCTACTCTGGAAACACCATATATTTT
cdr3_length: 16; j_call: TRBJ2-2; d_call: .; v_call: TRBV6-2/TRBV6-3; clone_size: .; cdr3_aa: CASSYPQGSNTGELFF; cdr3_nt: TGTGCCAGCAGTTACCCCCAGGGGTCGAACACCGGGGAGCTGTTTTTT
cdr3_length: 14; j_call: TRBJ1-6; d_call: TRBD1; v_call: TRBV25-1; clone_size: once; cdr3_aa: CASSGRGLGSPLHF; cdr3_nt: TGTGCCAGCAGTGGCAGGGGGCTGGGGTCACCCCTCCACTTT
cdr3_length: 18; j_call: TRBJ1-2; d_call: .; v_call: TRBV28; clone_size: .; cdr3_aa: CASSMPPATGDPNYGYTF; cdr3_nt: TGTGCCAGCAGCATGCCCCCCGCGACAGGAGATCCTAACTATGGCTACACCTTC
cdr3_length: 15; j_call: TRBJ1-5; d_call: TRBD1; v_call: TRBV18; clone_size: .; cdr3_aa: CASSPDRGGNQPQHF; cdr3_nt: TGTGCCAGCTCACCAGACAGGGGAGGTAATCAGCCCCAGCATTTT
cdr3_length: 16; j_call: TRBJ2-3; d_call: .; v_call: TRBV7-2; clone_size: few; cdr3_aa: CASSLWMGGGADTQYF; cdr3_nt: TGTGCCAGCAGCTTATGGATGGGGGGGGGCGCAGATACGCAGTATTTT
cdr3_length: 11; j_call: TRBJ1-1; d_call: .; v_call: TRBV29-1; clone_size: once; cdr3_aa: CSVKQDTEAFF; cdr3_nt: TGCAGCGTGAAGCAGGACACTGAAGCTTTCTTT
cdr3_length: 15; j_call: TRBJ2-1; d_call: TRBD2; v_call: TRBV28; clone_size: .; cdr3_aa: CASSFGSSGYNEQFF; cdr3_nt: TGTGCCAGCAGTTTCGGGTCTAGCGGGTACAATGAGCAGTTCTTC
cdr3_length: 13; j_call: TRBJ1-5; d_call: .; v_call: TRBV7-2; clone_size: .; cdr3_aa: CASSAGTNQPQHF; cdr3_nt: TGTGCCAGCAGCGCAGGTACCAATCAGCCCCAGCATTTT
cdr3_length: 14; j_call: TRBJ1-5; d_call: .; v_call: TRBV9; clone_size: .; cdr3_aa: CASSVHPDGAPQHF; cdr3_nt: TGTGCCAGCAGCGTACACCCCGACGGGGCGCCCCAGCATTTT
cdr3_length: 15; j_call: TRBJ1-1; d_call: .; v_call: TRBV27; clone_size: once; cdr3_aa: CASSLAPQGYTEAFF; cdr3_nt: TGTGCCAGCAGTTTAGCGCCCCAGGGTTACACTGAAGCTTTCTTT
cdr3_length: 16; j_call: TRBJ2-4; d_call: TRBD1; v_call: TRBV18; clone_size: .; cdr3_aa: CASSPPLGTGGNIQYF; cdr3_nt: TGTGCCAGCTCACCGCCTCTAGGGACAGGGGGGAACATTCAGTACTTC
cdr3_length: 15; j_call: TRBJ1-5; d_call: TRBD1; v_call: TRBV7-2; clone_size: .; cdr3_aa: CASSVRQGTNQPQHF; cdr3_nt: TGTGCCAGCAGCGTGAGACAGGGAACCAATCAGCCCCAGCATTTT
cdr3_length: 15; j_call: TRBJ1-6; d_call: .; v_call: TRBV27; clone_size: .; cdr3_aa: CASSPSGRYNSPLHF; cdr3_nt: TGTGCCAGCAGCCCCTCGGGACGCTATAATTCACCCCTCCACTTT
cdr3_length: 13; j_call: TRBJ1-1; d_call: .; v_call: TRBV28; clone_size: .; cdr3_aa: CASSLVGDPEAFF; cdr3_nt: TGTGCCAGCAGTTTGGTCGGGGACCCTGAAGCTTTCTTT
cdr3_length: 12; j_call: TRBJ2-1; d_call: TRBD1; v_call: TRBV19; clone_size: .; cdr3_aa: CASSTDRGEQFF; cdr3_nt: TGTGCCAGTAGTACGGACAGGGGTGAGCAGTTCTTC
cdr3_length: 13; j_call: TRBJ1-2; d_call: TRBD1; v_call: TRBV30; clone_size: .; cdr3_aa: CAWRGQGVYGYTF; cdr3_nt: TGTGCCTGGCGAGGACAGGGGGTCTATGGCTACACCTTC
cdr3_length: 16; j_call: TRBJ2-7; d_call: .; v_call: TRBV11-2; clone_size: .; cdr3_aa: CASSLGWGATAYEQYF; cdr3_nt: TGTGCCAGCAGCTTAGGTTGGGGCGCGACGGCATACGAGCAGTACTTC
cdr3_length: 18; j_call: TRBJ2-7; d_call: .; v_call: TRBV7-2; clone_size: .; cdr3_aa: CASSSPNWGRGRTYEQYF; cdr3_nt: TGTGCCAGCAGCTCGCCTAATTGGGGGAGGGGGCGAACCTACGAGCAGTACTTC
cdr3_length: 14; j_call: TRBJ1-2; d_call: .; v_call: TRBV7-8; clone_size: .; cdr3_aa: CASSLDPGTRGYTF; cdr3_nt: TGTGCCAGCAGCTTAGACCCAGGGACGAGGGGCTACACCTTC
cdr3_length: 15; j_call: TRBJ2-1; d_call: TRBD2; v_call: TRBV6-5; clone_size: .; cdr3_aa: CASRLSSGGYNEQFF; cdr3_nt: TGTGCCAGCAGGCTGTCTAGCGGGGGGTACAATGAGCAGTTCTTC
cdr3_length: 14; j_call: TRBJ1-1; d_call: .; v_call: TRBV6-5; clone_size: .; cdr3_aa: CASSYYTGKSEAFF; cdr3_nt: TGTGCCAGCAGTTACTATACAGGGAAATCTGAAGCTTTCTTT
cdr3_length: 16; j_call: TRBJ1-5; d_call: TRBD1; v_call: TRBV28; clone_size: once; cdr3_aa: CASSTHRGPSGQPQHF; cdr3_nt: TGTGCCAGCAGTACTCACAGGGGGCCATCCGGACAGCCCCAGCATTTT
cdr3_length: 15; j_call: TRBJ2-5; d_call: .; v_call: TRBV9; clone_size: .; cdr3_aa: CASSPSGSLGETQYF; cdr3_nt: TGTGCCAGCAGCCCCTCGGGGAGTCTAGGGGAGACCCAGTACTTC
cdr3_length: 13; j_call: TRBJ1-2; d_call: .; v_call: TRBV5-1; clone_size: .; cdr3_aa: CASSLAPGYGYTF; cdr3_nt: TGCGCCAGCAGCTTGGCGCCAGGCTATGGCTACACCTTC
cdr3_length: 16; j_call: TRBJ1-4; d_call: .; v_call: TRBV7-9; clone_size: .; cdr3_aa: CASSAPGSAQYLKLFF; cdr3_nt: TGTGCCAGCAGCGCCCCGGGGTCGGCCCAGTATTTGAAACTGTTTTTT
cdr3_length: 15; j_call: TRBJ2-5; d_call: TRBD1; v_call: TRBV24-1; clone_size: .; cdr3_aa: CATSDPGTVEETQYF; cdr3_nt: TGTGCCACCAGTGACCCCGGGACAGTTGAAGAGACCCAGTACTTC
cdr3_length: 16; j_call: TRBJ2-3; d_call: TRBD2; v_call: TRBV6-2/TRBV6-3; clone_size: .; cdr3_aa: CASSFPAGAYTDTQYF; cdr3_nt: TGTGCCAGCAGCTTTCCAGCGGGGGCCTACACAGATACGCAGTATTTT
cdr3_length: 16; j_call: TRBJ1-4; d_call: TRBD1; v_call: TRBV7-6; clone_size: .; cdr3_aa: CASSRTGGQGNEKLFF; cdr3_nt: TGTGCCAGCAGCCGTACAGGGGGCCAGGGTAATGAAAAACTGTTTTTT
cdr3_length: 14; j_call: TRBJ1-1; d_call: .; v_call: TRBV4-1; clone_size: .; cdr3_aa: CASSPGDLNTEAFF; cdr3_nt: TGCGCCAGCAGTCCAGGGGACCTGAACACTGAAGCTTTCTTT
cdr3_length: 13; j_call: TRBJ1-2; d_call: .; v_call: TRBV24-1; clone_size: .; cdr3_aa: CATSDFTQSGYTF; cdr3_nt: TGTGCCACCAGTGATTTTACACAATCTGGCTACACCTTC
cdr3_length: 14; j_call: TRBJ2-1; d_call: .; v_call: TRBV27; clone_size: .; cdr3_aa: CASSFLISYNEQFF; cdr3_nt: TGTGCCAGCAGTTTTTTGATCTCCTACAATGAGCAGTTCTTC
cdr3_length: 15; j_call: TRBJ1-2; d_call: .; v_call: TRBV2; clone_size: .; cdr3_aa: CASKGRRGELYGYTF; cdr3_nt: TGTGCCAGCAAGGGACGGAGGGGCGAACTCTATGGCTACACCTTC
cdr3_length: 15; j_call: TRBJ1-2; d_call: TRBD1; v_call: TRBV29-1; clone_size: few; cdr3_aa: CSVATPDRVVDGYTF; cdr3_nt: TGCAGCGTTGCGACCCCGGACAGGGTCGTGGATGGCTACACCTTC
cdr3_length: 14; j_call: TRBJ1-1; d_call: TRBD1; v_call: TRBV7-2; clone_size: .; cdr3_aa: CASRTGGINTEAFF; cdr3_nt: TGTGCCAGCAGGACAGGGGGCATCAACACTGAAGCTTTCTTT
cdr3_length: 17; j_call: TRBJ1-2; d_call: TRBD1; v_call: TRBV4-2; clone_size: .; cdr3_aa: CASSQTGTGGADYGYTF; cdr3_nt: TGTGCCAGCAGCCAGACCGGGACAGGGGGCGCTGACTATGGCTACACCTTC
cdr3_length: 13; j_call: TRBJ1-6; d_call: .; v_call: TRBV7-9; clone_size: .; cdr3_aa: CASSGPQGPPLHF; cdr3_nt: TGTGCCAGCAGCGGGCCGCAGGGGCCACCCCTCCACTTT
cdr3_length: 12; j_call: TRBJ2-7; d_call: .; v_call: TRBV6-6; clone_size: .; cdr3_aa: CASTTDSYEQYF; cdr3_nt: TGTGCCAGCACAACAGACTCCTACGAGCAGTACTTC
cdr3_length: 12; j_call: TRBJ2-7; d_call: .; v_call: TRBV6-6; clone_size: .; cdr3_aa: CASTDSGYEQYF; cdr3_nt: TGTGCCAGCACCGACAGCGGCTACGAGCAGTACTTC